The rows below give T cell receptor beta chains drawn from one sample of a study of blood T cell repertoires in COVID-19. Clones were sequenced by immunoSEQ multiplex PCR, and TCRdb holds only the in-frame ones, with some missing. The sample carries about 240,000 clones, about 91% recorded once. Material: PBMCs or T cells enriched from blood (not recorded which). All receptors come from a woman under 40 with acute COVID-19. Each CDR3 is given with its conserved first and last residue. D genes are given only for firm matches. A clone size is listed for some rows: how often the clone was seen (once, few, many), or a class if it is expanded.

>-|TRBJ2-3|TRBD2|TRBV5-1
TGCGCCAGCAGCTTGGCTAGCGGGGGCGTCACAGATACGCAGTATTTT
CASSLASGGVTDTQYF
>-|TRBJ2-5|-|TRBV7-2
TGTGCCAGCAGCCAGGGGGGCCTCCGAAAAGAGACCCAGTACTTC
CASSQGGLRKETQYF
>-|TRBJ1-2|TRBD1|TRBV7-2
TGTGCCAGCAGCTTTGGGGACAGACTCTATGGCTACACCTTC
CASSFGDRLYGYTF
>-|TRBJ2-3|-|TRBV5-1
TGCGCCAGCAGCTCCCAGGGAGGGGGGGAGTCCACAGATACGCAGTATTTT
CASSSQGGGESTDTQYF
>-|TRBJ1-1|-|TRBV5-1
TGCGCCAGCAGCTTCGGTACAGGGTTCGCTGAAGCTTTCTTT
CASSFGTGFAEAFF
>-|TRBJ2-2|-|TRBV30
TGTGCCTGGAGTGTAACGGGGACCGGGGAGCTGTTTTTT
CAWSVTGTGELFF
>-|TRBJ1-6|-|TRBV11-2
TGTGCCAGCAGCTCGGGGACCAGGGGAAATTCACCCCTCCACTTT
CASSSGTRGNSPLHF
>-|TRBJ2-1|-|TRBV4-3
TGCGCCAGCAGCTCTCAGGTCAGGGAAAATGGGAATGAGCAGTTCTTC
CASSSQVRENGNEQFF
>-|TRBJ1-1|-|TRBV7-8
TGTGCCAGCAAGCCACAGGGTAGCACTGAAGCTTTCTTT
CASKPQGSTEAFF
>-|TRBJ2-5|-|TRBV14
TGTGCCAGCAGCCAAGTTGGGGGGGAGACCCAGTACTTC
CASSQVGGETQYF
>once|TRBJ2-2|TRBD1|TRBV6-5
TGTGCCAGCAGCCCGACAGGGGAGACCGGGGAGCTGTTTTTT
CASSPTGETGELFF
>-|TRBJ2-1|TRBD1|TRBV3-1/TRBV3-2
TGTGCCAGCAGCCAAGATCTAAGACAGGGCGGCAATGAGCAGTTCTTC
CASSQDLRQGGNEQFF
>-|TRBJ2-3|TRBD1|TRBV18
TGTGCCAGCTCACGAGGGACAGGGATCTCAGATACGCAGTATTTT
CASSRGTGISDTQYF
>-|TRBJ1-5|-|TRBV2
TGTGCCAGCATGACGGGTAATCAGCCCCAGCATTTT
CASMTGNQPQHF
>-|TRBJ2-1|TRBD1|TRBV24-1
TGTGCCACCAGTGATCCTGACAGGGGCAATGAGCAGTTCTTC
CATSDPDRGNEQFF
>few|TRBJ1-5|-|TRBV6-5
TGTGCCAGCAGTTACTCCCAGGGGTGGGCTCAGCCCCAGCATTTT
CASSYSQGWAQPQHF
>-|TRBJ1-1|-|TRBV5-5
TGTGCCAGCATCCTCGGACAGATGAACACTGAAGCTTTCTTT
CASILGQMNTEAFF
>-|TRBJ1-6|-|TRBV7-9
TGTGCCAGCACCTTGACAGAAAATAATTCACCCCTCCACTTT
CASTLTENNSPLHF
>-|TRBJ1-6|-|TRBV11-3
TGTGCCAGCAGCGACACTTATAATTCACCCCTCCACTTT
CASSDTYNSPLHF
>few|TRBJ2-7|-|TRBV9
TGTGCCAGCAGCGTTAGTCCGTCTTCCAACTACGAGCAGTACTTC
CASSVSPSSNYEQYF
>-|TRBJ1-1|-|TRBV5-6
TGTGCCGGCCAAAGGGGCAGGGAAGAAGAAGCTTTCTTT
CAGQRGREEEAFF
>-|TRBJ1-4|TRBD1|TRBV27
TGTGCCAGCAGTCTAAACAGACAGGGGAATGCGGGTGAAAAACTGTTTTTT
CASSLNRQGNAGEKLFF
>-|TRBJ1-1|-|TRBV7-9
TGTGCCAGCAGCTTAGCGAGAGGTGAAGCTTTCTTT
CASSLARGEAFF
>-|TRBJ2-5|TRBD2|TRBV27
TGTGCCAGCAGTTTCAGCGGGGGGCAAGAGACCCAGTACTTC
CASSFSGGQETQYF
>-|TRBJ1-1|-|TRBV12-3/TRBV12-4
TGTGCCAGCAGGGACAGAATGAACACTGAAGCTTTCTTT
CASRDRMNTEAFF
>-|TRBJ1-5|-|TRBV6-2/TRBV6-3
TGTGCCAGCAGCTCGATTGGGGGGGATTGGGAGCCCCAGCATTTT
CASSSIGGDWEPQHF
>-|TRBJ1-3|-|TRBV30
TGTGCCTGGGGAGAAACAGGGGGAAACACCATATATTTT
CAWGETGGNTIYF
>-|TRBJ2-1|TRBD2|TRBV6-1
TGTGCCAGCAGTGATAGCGGGGGGGCCTGGAATGAGCAGTTCTTC
CASSDSGGAWNEQFF
>-|TRBJ2-5|-|TRBV5-5
TGTGCCAGCAGCTTGGATCCTGGACACATGTTAGAAGAGACCCAGTACTTC
CASSLDPGHMLEETQYF
>-|TRBJ2-5|-|TRBV2
TGTGCCAGCAGTAATCGTAAAGAGACCCAGTACTTC
CASSNRKETQYF
>once|TRBJ2-1|-|TRBV6-8
TGTGCCAGCAGTTACTCCGCGGGGAGGCCCCCTGAGCAGTTCTTC
CASSYSAGRPPEQFF
>-|TRBJ1-3|-|TRBV7-2
TGTGCCAGCAGCTTGAATCGGGTCGCGGGAAACACCATATATTTT
CASSLNRVAGNTIYF
>few|TRBJ1-1|-|TRBV6-5
TGTGCCAGCAGCTCCAGTCGGGCTGAAGCTTTCTTT
CASSSSRAEAFF
>-|TRBJ1-2|TRBD1|TRBV5-4
TGTGCCAGCAGCTTGGACAGGGGGGGCGGCTACACCTTC
CASSLDRGGGYTF
>-|TRBJ2-5|-|TRBV28
TGTGCCAGCAGATCCGGGAACCAAGAGACCCAGTACTTC
CASRSGNQETQYF
>-|TRBJ1-1|-|TRBV5-6
TGTGCCAGCAGCACTGGGACTTACACTGAAGCTTTCTTT
CASSTGTYTEAFF
>-|TRBJ1-3|-|TRBV12-5
TGTGCTAGTGGCCAAAAAAAGGGGTTTTCAGGAAACACCATATATTTT
CASGQKKGFSGNTIYF
>-|TRBJ1-2|-|TRBV2
TGTGCCAGCAGTGAAGCGCCGACAAACTATGGCTACACCTTC
CASSEAPTNYGYTF
>once|TRBJ1-2|-|TRBV7-2
TGTGCCAGCAGCTTAGCACGAGGGGGAAATGTCTATGGCTACACCTTC
CASSLARGGNVYGYTF
>-|TRBJ1-6|-|TRBV4-1
TGCGCCAGCAGCCAAGCAGGGAATTTCAAACACTCCTATAATTCACCCCTCCACTTT
CASSQAGNFKHSYNSPLHF
>-|TRBJ2-5|-|TRBV4-1
TGCGCCAGCAGCCAAGGGGTGAACAGTCAAGAGACCCAGTACTTC
CASSQGVNSQETQYF
>-|TRBJ1-2|-|TRBV7-8
TGTGCCAGCAGCGAAAGACAGAGTTTGTGGATTGGCTACACCTTC
CASSERQSLWIGYTF
>-|TRBJ2-2|-|TRBV7-6
TGTGCCAGCAGCTCAACCCGCGACAGGAACACCGGGGAGCTGTTTTTT
CASSSTRDRNTGELFF
>-|TRBJ1-1|-|TRBV7-8
TGTGCCAGCAGCTTAAGCCAGAACACTGAAGCTTTCTTT
CASSLSQNTEAFF
>-|TRBJ1-2|-|TRBV4-3
TGCGCCAGCAGCCAAGGGTATAGGGCAGGGGCCCTCTATGGCTACACCTTC
CASSQGYRAGALYGYTF
>-|TRBJ2-6|-|TRBV19
TGTGCCAGTAGTCACAGGGATTCGGCCGGGGCCAACGTCCTGACTTTC
CASSHRDSAGANVLTF
>-|TRBJ1-2|TRBD1|TRBV18
TGTGCCAGCTCACCACGGGTATGGACAGGGGGATTCGGAGGCTACACCTTC
CASSPRVWTGGFGGYTF
>-|TRBJ1-6|TRBD1|TRBV10-1
TGCGCCAGCAGTCGGGACAGCTCCTATAATTCACCCCTCCACTTT
CASSRDSSYNSPLHF
>-|TRBJ1-2|TRBD1|TRBV12-3/TRBV12-4
TGTGCCAGCAGTTTGACGGCAGGGGGTGGCTACACCTTC
CASSLTAGGGYTF
>-|TRBJ2-7|TRBD1|TRBV19
TGTGCCAGTAGTATCCGGACAGGGGGCGGCGAGCAGTACTTC
CASSIRTGGGEQYF
>-|TRBJ1-1|-|TRBV4-3
TGCGCCAGCAGCCAAGCGACGGGAGTGGTGAACACTGAAGCTTTCTTT
CASSQATGVVNTEAFF
>-|TRBJ2-1|TRBD2|TRBV5-6
TGTGCCAGCACCTTTCCACCTAGCGGGGGAGGTATTGAGCAGTTCTTC
CASTFPPSGGGIEQFF
>-|TRBJ1-1|-|TRBV7-9
TGTGCCAGCAGCTTAGAGGCAGGGGCGAACACTGAAGCTTTCTTT
CASSLEAGANTEAFF
>-|TRBJ1-2|-|TRBV27
TGTGCCAGCAGTCCCCTCGGGGAGGGGGGATCTAACTATGGCTACACCTTC
CASSPLGEGGSNYGYTF
>-|TRBJ2-5|-|TRBV9
TGTGCCAGCAGCGGGACAGCCCAAGAGACCCAGTACTTC
CASSGTAQETQYF
>-|TRBJ1-2|TRBD1|TRBV30
TGTGCCTGGAGTGTTGACAGGGAGGGCTACACCTTC
CAWSVDREGYTF
>-|TRBJ2-2|TRBD1|TRBV24-1
TGTGCCACCAGTCCGGGACAGGGTAGCCCCGGGGAGCTGTTTTTT
CATSPGQGSPGELFF
>-|TRBJ2-3|-|TRBV5-5
TGTGCCAGCAGCTCCCGGGGGGCGAGTGGGACAGATACGCAGTATTTT
CASSSRGASGTDTQYF
>-|TRBJ1-5|-|TRBV6-2/TRBV6-3
TGTGCCAGCACTTATGCCAGGGTGAATCAGCCCCAGCATTTT
CASTYARVNQPQHF